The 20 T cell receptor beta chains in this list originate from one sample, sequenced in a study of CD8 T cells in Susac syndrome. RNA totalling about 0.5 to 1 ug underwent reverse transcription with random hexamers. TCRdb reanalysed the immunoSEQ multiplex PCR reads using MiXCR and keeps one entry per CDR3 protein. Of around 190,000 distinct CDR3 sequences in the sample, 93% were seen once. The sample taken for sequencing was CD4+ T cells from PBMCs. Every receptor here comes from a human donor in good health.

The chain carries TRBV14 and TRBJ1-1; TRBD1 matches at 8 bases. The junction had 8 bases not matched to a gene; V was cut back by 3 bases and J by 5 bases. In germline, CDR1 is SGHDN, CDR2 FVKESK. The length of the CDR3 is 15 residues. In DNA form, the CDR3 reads TGTGCCAGCAGCCACCGAACAGGGGGGGGAACTGAAGCTTTCTTT. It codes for CASSHRTGGGTEAFF. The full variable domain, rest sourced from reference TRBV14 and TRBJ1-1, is EAGVTQFPSHSVIEKGQTVTLRCDPISGHDNLYWYRRVMGKEIKFLLHFVKESKQDESGMPNNRFLAERTGGTYSTLKVQPAELEDSGVYFCASSHRTGGGTEAFFGQGTRLTVV.

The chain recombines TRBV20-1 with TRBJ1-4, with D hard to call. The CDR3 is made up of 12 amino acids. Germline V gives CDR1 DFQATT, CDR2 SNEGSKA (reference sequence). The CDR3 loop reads CSANSGFEKLFF. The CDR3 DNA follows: TGCAGCGCAAATTCAGGTTTCGAAAAACTGTTTTTT.

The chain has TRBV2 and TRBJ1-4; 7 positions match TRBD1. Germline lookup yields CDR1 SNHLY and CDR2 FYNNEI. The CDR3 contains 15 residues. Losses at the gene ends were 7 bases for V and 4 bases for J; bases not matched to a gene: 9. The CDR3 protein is CASKIRQGNNEKLFF. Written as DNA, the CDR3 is TGTGCCAGCAAAATTCGACAGGGTAATAATGAAAAACTGTTTTTT. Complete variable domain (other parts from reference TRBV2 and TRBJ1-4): EPEVTQTPSHQVTQMGQEVILRCVPISNHLYFYWYRQILGQKVEFLVSFYNNEISEKSEIFDDQFSVERPDGSNFTLKIRSTKLEDSAMYFCASKIRQGNNEKLFFGSGTQLSVL.

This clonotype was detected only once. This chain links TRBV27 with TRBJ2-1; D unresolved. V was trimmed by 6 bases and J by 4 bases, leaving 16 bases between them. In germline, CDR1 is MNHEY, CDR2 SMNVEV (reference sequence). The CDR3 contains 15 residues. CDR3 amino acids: CASREVSPRYNEQFF. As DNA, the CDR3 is TGTGCCAGCAGGGAAGTATCCCCCCGGTACAATGAGCAGTTCTTC.

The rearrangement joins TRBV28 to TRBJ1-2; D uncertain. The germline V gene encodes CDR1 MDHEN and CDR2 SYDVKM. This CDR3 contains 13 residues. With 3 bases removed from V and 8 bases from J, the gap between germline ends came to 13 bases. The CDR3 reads CASSFLGKEGYTF. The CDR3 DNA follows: TGTGCCAGCAGTTTTCTAGGGAAGGAAGGCTACACCTTC.

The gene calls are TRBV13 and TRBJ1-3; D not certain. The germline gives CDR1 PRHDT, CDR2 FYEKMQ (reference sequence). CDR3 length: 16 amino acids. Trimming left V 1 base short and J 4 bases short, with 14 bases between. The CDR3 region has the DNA TGTGCCAGCAGCTTAGATGGCCAACGGAAAGGAAACACCATATATTTT. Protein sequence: CASSLDGQRKGNTIYF.

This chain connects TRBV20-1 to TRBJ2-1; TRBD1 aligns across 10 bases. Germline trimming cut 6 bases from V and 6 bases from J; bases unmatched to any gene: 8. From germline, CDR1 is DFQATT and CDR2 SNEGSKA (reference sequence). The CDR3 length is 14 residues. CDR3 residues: CSAPAWTGGNEQFF. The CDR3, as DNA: TGCAGTGCCCCGGCGTGGACAGGGGGCAATGAGCAGTTCTTC.

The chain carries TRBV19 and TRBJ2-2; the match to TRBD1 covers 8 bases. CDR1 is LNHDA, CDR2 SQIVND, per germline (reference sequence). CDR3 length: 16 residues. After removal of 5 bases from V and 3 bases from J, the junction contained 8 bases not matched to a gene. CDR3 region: CASSPSQGAHTGELFF. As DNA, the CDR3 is TGTGCCAGTAGTCCCTCGCAGGGGGCCCACACCGGGGAGCTGTTTTTT.

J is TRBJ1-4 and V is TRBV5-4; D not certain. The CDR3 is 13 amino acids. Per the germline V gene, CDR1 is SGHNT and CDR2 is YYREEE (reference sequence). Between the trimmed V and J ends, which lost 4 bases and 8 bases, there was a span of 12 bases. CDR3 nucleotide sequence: TGTGCCAGCAGCCTGAATGGCGTGGAAAAACTGTTTTTT. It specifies CASSLNGVEKLFF.

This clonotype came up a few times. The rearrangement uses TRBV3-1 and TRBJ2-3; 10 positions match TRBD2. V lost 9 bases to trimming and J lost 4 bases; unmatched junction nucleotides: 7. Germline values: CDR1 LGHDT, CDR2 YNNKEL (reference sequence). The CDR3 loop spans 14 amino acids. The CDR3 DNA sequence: TGTGCCAGTAGGTCGAGCGGGGGGGCAGATACGCAGTATTTT. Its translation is CASRSSGGADTQYF.

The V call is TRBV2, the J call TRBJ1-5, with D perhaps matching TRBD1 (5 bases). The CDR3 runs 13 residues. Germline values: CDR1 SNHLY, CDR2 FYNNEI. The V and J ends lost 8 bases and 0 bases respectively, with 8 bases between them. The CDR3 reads CASQDSSNQPQHF. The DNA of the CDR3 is TGTGCCAGCCAAGACAGTAGCAATCAGCCCCAGCATTTT.

The CDR3 is CASSQMNTGELFF. The CDR3 DNA reads as TGTGCCAGCAGTCAGATGAACACCGGGGAGCTGTTTTTT. The chain couples TRBV6-6 to TRBJ2-2; D ambiguous. Germline CDR1 reads MNHNY; CDR2 reads SVGAGI (reference sequence). CDR3 length: 13 amino acids. Trimming left V 5 bases short and J 1 base short, with 5 bases between.

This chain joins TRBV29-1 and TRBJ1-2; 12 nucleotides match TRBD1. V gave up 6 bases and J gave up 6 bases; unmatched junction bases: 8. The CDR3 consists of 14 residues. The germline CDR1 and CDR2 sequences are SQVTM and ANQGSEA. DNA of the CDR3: TGCAGCGTCCTCCCGGGACAGGGGGCGCATGGCTACACCTTC. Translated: CSVLPGQGAHGYTF.

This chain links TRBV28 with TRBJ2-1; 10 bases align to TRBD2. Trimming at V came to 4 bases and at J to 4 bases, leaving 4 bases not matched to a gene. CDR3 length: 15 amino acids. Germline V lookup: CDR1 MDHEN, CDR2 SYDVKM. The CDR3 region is CASSSISGGYNEQFF. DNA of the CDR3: TGTGCCAGCAGTTCAATTAGCGGGGGGTACAATGAGCAGTTCTTC.

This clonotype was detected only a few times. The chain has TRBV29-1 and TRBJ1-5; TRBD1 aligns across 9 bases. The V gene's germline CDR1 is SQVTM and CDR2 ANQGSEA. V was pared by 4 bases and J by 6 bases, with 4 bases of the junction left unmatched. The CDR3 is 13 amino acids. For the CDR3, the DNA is TGCAGCGTTGGTCAGGGACAGGGTCAGCCCCAGCATTTT. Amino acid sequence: CSVGQGQGQPQHF.

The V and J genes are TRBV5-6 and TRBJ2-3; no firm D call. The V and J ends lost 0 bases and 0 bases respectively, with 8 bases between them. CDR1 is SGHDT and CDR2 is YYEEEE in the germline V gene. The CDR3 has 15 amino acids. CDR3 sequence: CASSLVKGSTDTQYF. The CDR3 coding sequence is TGTGCCAGCAGCTTGGTGAAGGGCAGCACAGATACGCAGTATTTT.

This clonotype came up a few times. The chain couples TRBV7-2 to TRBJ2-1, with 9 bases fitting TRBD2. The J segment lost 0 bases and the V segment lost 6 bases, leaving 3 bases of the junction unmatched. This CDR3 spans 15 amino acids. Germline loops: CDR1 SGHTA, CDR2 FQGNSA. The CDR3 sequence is CASSPSGASYNEQFF. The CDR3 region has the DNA TGTGCCAGCAGTCCTAGCGGGGCCTCCTACAATGAGCAGTTCTTC.

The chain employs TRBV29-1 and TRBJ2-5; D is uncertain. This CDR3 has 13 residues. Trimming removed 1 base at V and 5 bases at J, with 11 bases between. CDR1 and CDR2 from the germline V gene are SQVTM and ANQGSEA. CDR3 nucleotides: TGCAGCGTTGAAGGGCCCTTCAGGGAGACCCAGTACTTC. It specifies CSVEGPFRETQYF.

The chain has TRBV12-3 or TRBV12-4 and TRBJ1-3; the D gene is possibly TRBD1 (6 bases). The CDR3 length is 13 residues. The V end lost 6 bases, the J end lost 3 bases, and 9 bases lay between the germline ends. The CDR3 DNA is TGTGCCAGCAGGGGGGCAATTGGAAACACCATATATTTT. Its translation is CASRGAIGNTIYF.

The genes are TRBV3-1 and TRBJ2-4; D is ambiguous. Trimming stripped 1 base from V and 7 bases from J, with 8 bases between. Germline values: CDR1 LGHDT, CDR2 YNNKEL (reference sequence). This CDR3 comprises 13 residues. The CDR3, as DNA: TGTGCCAGCAGCCAAGCGAGCTTTAACATTCAGTACTTC. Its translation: CASSQASFNIQYF.